This T cell receptor beta chain was recovered during a study of blood T cell repertoires in COVID-19. Background on the study: The origin of the acute and convalescent COVID-19 samples was the United States, Italy and Spain. PBMCs, B-cell-depleted T cells, or T cells were the source of the cDNA or gDNA that made up the material.

CDR3 size: 12 residues. The germline V gene has CDR1 GTSNPN and CDR2 SVGIG (reference sequence). Trimming took 1 base from V and 5 from J, leaving 8 bases between them. TCRdb keeps only in-frame clones here, not all; method: immunoSEQ multiplex PCR. The top ten hold about 3% of the sample, which has a few hundred thousand clones, about nine tenths seen once. This sequence originates from a woman between 25 and 40 years old with active or convalescent COVID-19. Sequenced input: peripheral blood. The genes are TRBV30 and TRBJ1-2; D not resolved. CDR3 region: CAWSGNGYGYTF. The CDR3 DNA is TGTGCCTGGAGTGGAAACGGTTATGGCTACACCTTC.